This T cell receptor (beta chain) emerged from a study of blood T cell repertoires in COVID-19 (dated by TCRdb to the early 2020s). For context, the study as a whole: Samples from collaborators originated in the United States, Italy and Spain and spanned both the acute and convalescent phases of COVID-19. The prospective study material was composed of cDNA or gDNA derived from T cells, B-cell-depleted T cells, or PBMCs. The repertoires were released in a freely available public database meant as a resource for research on the immune response to SARS-CoV-2. Where available, HLA class I and class II types were taken from metadata supplied by the sample provider and were not determined by assay-based typing. The dataset comprised deeply sampled blood TCRbeta repertoires from subjects exposed to, actively infected with, or recovered from COVID-19. Sample metadata almost always included a de-identified subject ID, COVID-19 status, age in years and sex. Samples were obtained from the ongoing ImmuneRACE study (first 160 participants) and from approximately 1,200 subjects provided by 6 global collaborators.

TCRbeta CDR3 regions were amplified from genomic DNA by means of the immunoSEQ Assay, a bias-controlled multiplex PCR. The published analysis was carried out like this. Nucleated cell counts per sample were estimated from amplification of reference gene primers within the assay. Sequence reads were collapsed and filtered to measure the absolute abundance of every unique TCRbeta CDR3 rearrangement. For each sample, productive Simpson clonality was calculated by taking the square root of Simpson's diversity index across productive rearrangements. Imported from immuneACCESS, the table was reduced by TCRdb to in-frame sequences with V and J called. These copies leave out some clones; in studies compared against another copy, an unresolved V gene accounts for under half, and the cause of the remainder is not known. Clonal size and the V and J genes are those of that table, whereas D and trimming came from the DNA. The sample includes about 140,000 clones, with roughly 85% observed a single time. The top ten hold roughly 2.9% of the sample.

Collaborating institutions collected whole blood in K2EDTA tubes following their own protocols. For TCRbeta analysis, collaborator samples were shipped as frozen whole blood, as isolated PBMCs, or as DNA extracted from either sample type. V loses 0 bases at its end and J loses 0 bases; junction bases beyond the gene matches: 4. The cysteine opens and the phenylalanine closes a CDR3 of 16 amino acids. The only DNA kept is the CDR3, 48 bases in frame from the first base. CDR1 SGHRS and CDR2 YFSETQ are derived from the germline V gene. Study-level results and caveats: The amount of clinical and demographic metadata varied by source and participant and was provided uncurated.

In this sample, this clone turned up a few times. Its target antigen remains unknown. No qualities accompany the bases; no much larger clone lies one base away. The chain links TRBV5-1 with TRBJ1-1; 8 nucleotides in the junction match TRBD1. The receptor's source is a man aged 50-59 years with acute or convalescent COVID-19. The sample was peripheral blood. Here the CDR3 is given as CASSLGGTGLNTEAFF. The DNA reads as follows: TGCGCCAGCAGCTTGGGTGGGACAGGCCTGAACACTGAAGCTTTCTTT.